Each of the 32 T cell receptor beta chains below was sequenced from the same sample in a study of beta chain features in type 1 diabetes. These receptors' antigens are unknown. Of the isolated RNA, all was reverse transcribed, and so the sequenced material was expressed TCRB transcripts. Profiled with immunoSEQ multiplex PCR; TCRdb holds only in-frame clones, not every one. The sample holds about 660,000 clones, 11% to 15% seen once. Study-level results: A moderate, significant TCRB CDR3 shortening appeared in type 1 diabetes across four CD4+ subsets.

The specimen sequenced was naive CD4+ T cells from blood. Every receptor here comes from a man aged 18 to 35 with type 1 diabetes.

In this sample, this clone turned up a few times. The rearrangement links TRBV7-9 to TRBJ1-2; 8 bases are a match to TRBD1. Trimming at V came to 5 bases and at J to 6 bases, leaving 5 bases not matched to a gene. Germline V gene data show CDR1 as SEHNR and CDR2 as FQNEAQ (reference sequence). CDR3 length: 13 amino acids. CDR3 sequence: CASSRQGKDGYTF. For the CDR3, the DNA is TGTGCCAGCAGCCGACAGGGGAAGGATGGCTACACCTTC. Filled out from reference TRBV7-9 and TRBJ1-2, the complete variable domain reads DTGVSQNPRHKITKRGQNVTFRCDPISEHNRLYWYRQTLGQGPEFLTYFQNEAQLEKSRLLSDRFSAERPKGSFSTLEIQRTEQGDSAMYLCASSRQGKDGYTFGSGTRLTVV.

This clone was seen a few times. The gene calls are TRBV5-1 and TRBJ2-1; TRBD2 agrees at 10 bases. The CDR3 length is 16 residues. The junction had 4 bases not matched to a gene; V was cut back by 0 bases and J by 4 bases. Germline lookup yields CDR1 SGHRS and CDR2 YFSETQ. CDR3 amino acids: CASSLDSGGRYNEQFF. The CDR3 coding sequence is TGCGCCAGCAGCTTGGATAGCGGGGGGCGATACAATGAGCAGTTCTTC. Full variable domain (rest looked up from reference TRBV5-1 and TRBJ2-1): KAGVTQTPRYLIKTRGQQVTLSCSPISGHRSVSWYQQTPGQGLQFLFEYFSETQRNKGNFPGRFSGRQFSNSRSEMNVSTLELGDSALYLCASSLDSGGRYNEQFFGPGTRLTVL.

The rearrangement links TRBV5-1 to TRBJ2-5, with 9 bases that match TRBD1. CDR3 size: 14 residues. Germline assignment: CDR1 SGHRS and CDR2 YFSETQ. Germline trimming cut 4 bases from V and 4 bases from J; bases unmatched to any gene: 5. The CDR3 DNA is TGCGCCAGCAGCCTCTGGACAGGGGCAGAGACCCAGTACTTC. Amino acid sequence: CASSLWTGAETQYF.

A few counts support this clone. The same CDR3 is also encoded by other DNA sequences in this sample. V gene TRBV6-5 combines with J gene TRBJ2-1; D ambiguous. With 0 bases removed from V and 3 bases from J, the gap between germline ends came to 3 bases. Germline V gene sequence: CDR1 MNHEY, CDR2 SVGAGI. The CDR3 has 13 amino acids. In nucleotides, the CDR3 is TGTGCCAGCAGTTACTCTTACTACAATGAGCAGTTCTTC. Protein: CASSYSYYNEQFF.

This clone showed up just a few times. V gene TRBV5-1 combines with J gene TRBJ2-3; D ambiguous. CDR1 is SGHRS, CDR2 YFSETQ, per germline. This CDR3 has 16 residues. Trimming pared 3 bases from V and 1 base from J, leaving 15 bases between. CDR3 nucleotide sequence: TGCGCCAGCAGCTCCGGGCCCGCCGCCGGCACAGATACGCAGTATTTT. It codes for CASSSGPAAGTDTQYF.

This clone was counted only a few times. The chain employs TRBV30 and TRBJ2-3, with TRBD2 as a possible D gene (6 bases). Trimming cost V 5 bases and J 2 bases, with 8 bases left between them. CDR3 length: 12 amino acids. Germline V CDR1 and CDR2: GTSNPN, SVGIG (reference sequence). CDR3 amino acids: CAWGDFTDTQYF. The DNA for the CDR3 is TGTGCCTGGGGGGACTTCACAGATACGCAGTATTTT.

The J gene is TRBJ1-6, the V gene TRBV6-5, with 7 positions matching TRBD1. CDR1 and CDR2 (germline): MNHEY, SVGAGI. The trim removed 0 bases at V and 8 bases at J, leaving 4 bases unmatched. The CDR3 contains 15 residues. CDR3: CASSYSRQGDSPLHF. The CDR3 region has the DNA TGTGCCAGCAGTTACTCGAGGCAGGGGGATTCACCCCTCCACTTT.

V gene TRBV29-1 combines with J gene TRBJ2-3; D unresolved. The germline V gene has CDR1 SQVTM and CDR2 ANQGSEA. The CDR3 covers 13 residues. Trimming left V 4 bases short and J 0 bases short, with 8 bases between. The CDR3 here is CSVVGQSTDTQYF. CDR3 in DNA: TGCAGCGTTGTAGGGCAGAGCACAGATACGCAGTATTTT.

The chain employs TRBV7-2 and TRBJ1-2, with TRBD1 as a possible D gene (6 bases). V lost 4 bases to trimming and J lost 1 base, with 10 bases between them. Germline loops: CDR1 SGHTA, CDR2 FQGNSA. The CDR3 runs 14 residues. DNA for the CDR3: TGTGCCAGCAGCTCAAGGACAGTTAACTATGGCTACACCTTC. Protein sequence: CASSSRTVNYGYTF.

The table lists this clone with a few counts. This chain uses TRBV28 with TRBJ1-1; 8 bases are a match to TRBD1. The CDR3 is 15 residues long. Germline CDR1 reads MDHEN; CDR2 reads SYDVKM. V gave up 8 bases and J gave up 5 bases; unmatched junction bases: 13. The CDR3 nucleotides read TGTGCCAGCCCCGGGCCAGGGGGCGTTCAAACTGAAGCTTTCTTT. Amino acids: CASPGPGGVQTEAFF. The whole variable domain, remainder taken from reference TRBV28 and TRBJ1-1, is DVKVTQSSRYLVKRTGEKVFLECVQDMDHENMFWYRQDPGLGLRLIYFSYDVKMKEKGDIPEGYSVSREKKERFSLILESASTNQTSMYLCASPGPGGVQTEAFFGQGTRLTVV.

The V call is TRBV7-9, the J call TRBJ2-6, with TRBD1 matching over 7 bases. The CDR3 has 18 residues. The germline V gene has CDR1 SEHNR and CDR2 FQNEAQ (reference sequence). V lost 4 bases to trimming and J lost 0 bases; unmatched junction nucleotides: 9. The CDR3 region has the DNA TGTGCCAGCAGCTCCATGACAGGGTCCTACTCTGGGGCCAACGTCCTGACTTTC. Encoded protein: CASSSMTGSYSGANVLTF.

This clone was seen a few times. The gene calls are TRBV5-5 and TRBJ2-1; tentatively, D is TRBD1 (6 bases). Per the germline V gene, CDR1 is SGHKS and CDR2 is YYEKEE (reference sequence). The CDR3 loop spans 13 amino acids. The V end was cut by 3 bases, the J end by 12 bases, with 16 bases between. Here the CDR3 DNA reads TGTGCCAGCAGCTACGGACAGACCGTTGCGCAGTTCTTC. Amino acid sequence: CASSYGQTVAQFF.

This clone was seen a handful of times. The chain links TRBV2 to TRBJ2-4; D is perhaps TRBD1 (5 bases). CDR3 length: 16 amino acids. The V gene lost 7 bases and the J gene lost 1 base, with 17 bases spanning the gap. Looked up from germline, CDR1 is SNHLY and CDR2 is FYNNEI. The CDR3 loop is CASTEQVIGAKNIQYF. For the CDR3, the DNA is TGTGCCAGCACCGAACAGGTCATTGGGGCCAAAAACATTCAGTACTTC.

This clone was detected only a few times. V is TRBV13 and J is TRBJ1-2; D is uncertain. The CDR3 has 13 residues. The germline V gene encodes CDR1 PRHDT and CDR2 FYEKMQ (reference sequence). Trimming stripped 0 bases from V and 4 bases from J, with 6 bases between. CDR3 sequence reads: CASSLGPFYGYTF. The CDR3 DNA is TGTGCCAGCAGCTTAGGACCCTTCTATGGCTACACCTTC.

V gene TRBV30 combines with J gene TRBJ2-5; maybe TRBD2 (5 bases). The CDR3 covers 13 residues. Trimming removed 0 bases from V and 9 bases from J, with 14 bases in between. The germline CDR1 and CDR2 sequences are GTSNPN and SVGIG (reference sequence). CDR3 in DNA: TGTGCCTGGAGTGTACTAGACGGAGGTGCCCAGTACTTC. Its protein is CAWSVLDGGAQYF.

J is TRBJ1-1 and V is TRBV5-1; maybe TRBD1 (6 bases). This CDR3 spans 13 amino acids. Germline assignment: CDR1 SGHRS and CDR2 YFSETQ. With 3 bases removed from V and 5 bases from J, the gap between germline ends came to 11 bases. The CDR3 spells CASSSGTPTEAFF. DNA of the CDR3: TGCGCCAGCAGCTCCGGGACACCGACTGAAGCTTTCTTT.

In its sample, this clone was seen a few times. This chain connects TRBV6-5 to TRBJ2-6; D gene uncertain. V was shortened by 8 bases and J by 3 bases, with 8 bases between the two germline ends. CDR1 MNHEY and CDR2 SVGAGI come from the germline V gene. The CDR3 covers 13 residues. CDR3 sequence (DNA): TGTGCCAGCTTGCACCTTGGGGCCAACGTCCTGACTTTC. Its protein product is CASLHLGANVLTF.

This clone was seen more than once but under ten times. This sequence joins TRBV10-2 and TRBJ2-5; 10 nucleotides agree with TRBD2. The length of the CDR3 is 15 residues. V dropped 3 bases and J dropped 5; count of bases not matched to a gene: 6. Looked up from germline, CDR1 is WSHSY and CDR2 is SAAADI. CDR3 nucleotide sequence: TGCGCCAGCAGTGATCAGCTAGCGGGAGATGAGACCCAGTACTTC. Residues: CASSDQLAGDETQYF.

This clone was seen a handful of times. The chain is built from TRBV2 and TRBJ2-7; the match to TRBD1 covers 8 bases. V lost 10 bases, J lost 3 bases, and 5 bases stayed unmatched. The CDR3 totals 12 residues. In germline, CDR1 is SNHLY, CDR2 FYNNEI. The CDR3 DNA reads as TGTGCCACCCGACAGGGGCGCTACGAGCAGTACTTC. Protein: CATRQGRYEQYF.

This clone was found a few times. This sequence joins TRBV6-5 and TRBJ2-2; D may be TRBD2 (6 bases). V was clipped by 8 bases and J by 5 bases, with 15 bases between them. This CDR3 is 14 amino acids long. Germline lookup yields CDR1 MNHEY and CDR2 SVGAGI. The CDR3 DNA reads TGTGCCAGCGGGGCTTCGGGAGTGACCGGGGAGCTGTTTTTT. Residues: CASGASGVTGELFF.

This clone was counted between two and nine times. V and J are TRBV9 and TRBJ2-7; TRBD2 matches 8 bases. CDR3 length: 15 residues. The junction had 5 bases not matched to a gene; V was cut back by 0 bases and J by 3 bases. Germline V gene sequence: CDR1 SGDLS, CDR2 YYNGEE. CDR3 sequence: CASSVATGGFYEQYF. CDR3 coding DNA: TGTGCCAGCAGCGTAGCAACGGGAGGGTTCTACGAGCAGTACTTC.

There are a few counts of this clone. The gene calls are TRBV18 and TRBJ2-1, with D perhaps matching TRBD1 (6 bases). The length of the CDR3 is 14 residues. Trimming cost V 3 bases and J 5 bases, with 11 bases left between them. Germline loops: CDR1 KGHSH, CDR2 LQKENI. The CDR3 loop is CASSPTTGNNEQFF. CDR3 nucleotide sequence: TGTGCCAGCTCACCTACGACAGGCAACAATGAGCAGTTCTTC.

There are a few counts of this clone. This chain connects TRBV18 to TRBJ2-2, with D uncertain. The germline CDR1 and CDR2 sequences are KGHSH and LQKENI. The length of the CDR3 is 15 residues. V gave up 5 bases and J gave up 3 bases, with 13 bases separating them. Written as DNA, the CDR3 is TGTGCCAGCTCAACCCAAGAAGGGTACACCGGGGAGCTGTTTTTT. It specifies CASSTQEGYTGELFF.

There are a few counts of this clone. V gene TRBV2 combines with J gene TRBJ2-3; 10 bases agree with TRBD2. The junction had 13 bases not matched to a gene; V was cut back by 7 bases and J by 3 bases. The V gene's germline CDR1 is SNHLY and CDR2 FYNNEI. CDR3 length equals 17 residues. The CDR3 sequence is CASTPLQREGGTDTQYF. The CDR3 DNA reads as TGTGCCAGCACACCCCTCCAGCGGGAGGGTGGTACAGATACGCAGTATTTT. Supplemented by reference TRBV2 and TRBJ2-3, the full variable domain reads EPEVTQTPSHQVTQMGQEVILRCVPISNHLYFYWYRQILGQKVEFLVSFYNNEISEKSEIFDDQFSVERPDGSNFTLKIRSTKLEDSAMYFCASTPLQREGGTDTQYFGPGTRLTVL.

The chain carries TRBV4-2 and TRBJ2-2; 9 bases map to TRBD1. Trimming took 4 bases from V and 6 from J; bases not matched to a gene: 9. Germline lookup yields CDR1 LGHNA and CDR2 YNFKEQ. The CDR3 loop spans 16 amino acids. The CDR3 region has the DNA TGTGCCAGCAGCCTGAACAGGGGGCCGGGGCCCGGGGAGCTGTTTTTT. It specifies CASSLNRGPGPGELFF.

In its sample, this clone was seen a few times. The chain carries TRBV13 and TRBJ1-2, with TRBD1 identical over 7 bases. The CDR3 is 14 residues long. V dropped 5 bases and J dropped 9; count of bases not matched to a gene: 12. Germline V gene lookup returns CDR1 PRHDT and CDR2 FYEKMQ (reference sequence). For the CDR3, the DNA is TGTGCCAGCAGCGCGGCGGACAGGCCGTTTAGCTACACCTTC. Translation: CASSAADRPFSYTF.

V is TRBV7-2 and J is TRBJ2-2, with D tentatively TRBD2 (6 bases). Trimming left V 2 bases short and J 2 bases short, with 12 bases between. Germline lookup yields CDR1 SGHTA and CDR2 FQGNSA. CDR3 length: 16 amino acids. CDR3 in amino acids: CASSLLGLRNTGELFF. The CDR3 DNA reads TGTGCCAGCAGCTTACTGGGACTCCGTAACACCGGGGAGCTGTTTTTT.

This clone occurred a few times. The J gene is TRBJ2-7, the V gene TRBV10-3, with D possibly TRBD2 on 6 matching bases. V lost 0 bases and J lost 2, with 11 bases in between. The germline V gene has CDR1 ENHRY and CDR2 SYGVKD. The CDR3 has 15 amino acids. In DNA form, the CDR3 reads TGTGCCATCAGTGAGTCGTTAGCGGTGACCTACGAGCAGTACTTC. It is translated as CAISESLAVTYEQYF.

This sequence joins TRBV2 and TRBJ2-1; 9 bases line up with TRBD2. The germline CDR1 and CDR2 sequences are SNHLY and FYNNEI. The CDR3 has 15 residues. Unmatched junction bases numbered 5, after V lost 0 bases and J lost 8 bases. This CDR3 is CASSEALAGRYEQFF. CDR3 bases: TGTGCCAGCAGTGAAGCGCTAGCGGGAAGGTATGAGCAGTTCTTC.

The J gene is TRBJ2-7, the V gene TRBV28, with D hard to call. The V end was cut by 6 bases, the J end by 4 bases, with 19 bases between. Germline V gene lookup returns CDR1 MDHEN and CDR2 SYDVKM. This CDR3 is built from 15 residues. This CDR3 reads CASSRPVLGGYEQYF. The DNA of the CDR3 is TGTGCCAGCAGCCGACCAGTTCTGGGCGGATACGAGCAGTACTTC.

This clone has more than one count but fewer than ten. Other nucleotide sequences in the sample specify the same CDR3. The genes are TRBV30 and TRBJ2-1; D unresolved. V shed 0 bases and J shed 4 bases, with 7 bases lying between them. Germline values: CDR1 GTSNPN, CDR2 SVGIG (reference sequence). The CDR3 has 13 residues. The CDR3 region is CAWSVSVYNEQFF. For the CDR3, the DNA is TGTGCCTGGAGTGTATCCGTTTACAATGAGCAGTTCTTC.

This clone was seen only a few times. The rearrangement uses TRBV7-9 and TRBJ1-5; possibly TRBD1 for D (5 bases). Germline CDR1 and CDR2: SEHNR and FQNEAQ (reference sequence). Trimming shortened V by 5 bases and J by 4 bases, and 18 bases separated the two germline ends. This CDR3 region has 16 residues. The CDR3, as DNA: TGTGCCAGCAGCCCGTCGAATAGCAGGGAGAATCAGCCCCAGCATTTT. It encodes CASSPSNSRENQPQHF.